Below, one TCR beta chain is given with its context. Its antigen remains unknown. Clones were sequenced by immunoSEQ multiplex PCR, and TCRdb holds only the in-frame ones, with some missing. The sample yields 84,000 or so clones, about 93% seen once. CDR1 is MNHEY and CDR2 is SMNVEV in the germline V gene (reference sequence). With 4 bases removed from V and 3 bases from J, the gap between germline ends came to 18 bases. CDR3 length: 16 amino acids. These data come from a study of graft-versus-host responses after intestinal transplantation. Study-level background: Following induction with anti-thymocyte globulin, all recipients were given tacrolimus and steroids for 2 to 4 years.

Study findings and constraints: Allografts from individuals with graft-donor T cell macrochimerism displayed high graft-versus-host to host-versus-graft clonal ratios. GvH clones detected in recipient marrow included some appearing first in ileum or blood.

Here the sequenced sample was unstimulated CD8+ T cells sorted from spleen or lymph node cells, taken before transplant. The receptor comes from a human donor who was the organ donor for an intestinal transplant. The chain uses TRBV27 and TRBJ1-2; the D is unclear. In DNA form, the CDR3 reads TGTGCCAGCAGTTCCACGGGGTTGTATCGTTACTATGGCTACACCTTC. Translation gives CASSSTGLYRYYGYTF.